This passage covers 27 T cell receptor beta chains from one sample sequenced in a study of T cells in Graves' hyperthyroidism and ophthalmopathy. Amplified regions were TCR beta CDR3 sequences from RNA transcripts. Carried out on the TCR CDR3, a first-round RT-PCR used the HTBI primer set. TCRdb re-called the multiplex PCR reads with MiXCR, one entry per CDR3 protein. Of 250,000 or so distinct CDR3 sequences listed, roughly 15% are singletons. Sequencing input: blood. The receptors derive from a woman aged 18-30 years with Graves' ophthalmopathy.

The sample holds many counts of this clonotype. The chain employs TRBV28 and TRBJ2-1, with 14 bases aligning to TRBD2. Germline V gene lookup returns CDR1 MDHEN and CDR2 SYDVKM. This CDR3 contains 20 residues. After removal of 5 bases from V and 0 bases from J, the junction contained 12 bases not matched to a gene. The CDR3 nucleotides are TGTGCCAGCAGTGAGATAGGACTAGCGGGGGGCCAAAGCTCCTACAATGAGCAGTTCTTC. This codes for CASSEIGLAGGQSSYNEQFF.

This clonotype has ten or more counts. DNA for the CDR3: TGTGCCATCAGTGTCAATTTGGGACAGGGCTATGGCTACACCTTC. Its translation: CAISVNLGQGYGYTF. The chain couples TRBV10-3 to TRBJ1-2, with 9 bases aligning to TRBD1. Trimming removed 4 bases from V and 4 bases from J; junction bases left unmatched: 7. Germline loops: CDR1 ENHRY, CDR2 SYGVKD. This CDR3 is built from 15 residues.

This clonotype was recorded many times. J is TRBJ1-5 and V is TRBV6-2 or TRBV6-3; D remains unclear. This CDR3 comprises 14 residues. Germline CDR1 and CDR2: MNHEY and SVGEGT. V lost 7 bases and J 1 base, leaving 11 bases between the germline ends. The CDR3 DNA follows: TGTGCCAGCAAAGACCCGGGCAGCAATCAGCCCCAGCATTTT. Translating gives CASKDPGSNQPQHF.

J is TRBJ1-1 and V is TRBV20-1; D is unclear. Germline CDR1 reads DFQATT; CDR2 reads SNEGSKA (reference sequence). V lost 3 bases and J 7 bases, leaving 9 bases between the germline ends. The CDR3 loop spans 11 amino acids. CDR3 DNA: TGCAGTGCTAGGGACGGGATTGAAGCTTTCTTT. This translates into CSARDGIEAFF.

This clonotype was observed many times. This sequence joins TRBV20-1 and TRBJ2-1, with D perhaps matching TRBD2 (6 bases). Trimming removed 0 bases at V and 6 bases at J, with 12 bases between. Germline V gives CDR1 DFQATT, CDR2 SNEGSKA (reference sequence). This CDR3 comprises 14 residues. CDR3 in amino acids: CSARDLKAGNEQFF. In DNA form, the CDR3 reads TGCAGTGCTAGAGATCTGAAAGCGGGCAATGAGCAGTTCTTC.

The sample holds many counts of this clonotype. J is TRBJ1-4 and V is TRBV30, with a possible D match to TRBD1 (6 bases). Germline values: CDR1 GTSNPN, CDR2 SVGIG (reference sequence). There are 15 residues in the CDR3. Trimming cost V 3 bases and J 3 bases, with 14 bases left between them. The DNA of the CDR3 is TGTGCCTGGAGGAGACCAGGGGCAGCTAATGAAAAACTGTTTTTT. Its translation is CAWRRPGAANEKLFF.

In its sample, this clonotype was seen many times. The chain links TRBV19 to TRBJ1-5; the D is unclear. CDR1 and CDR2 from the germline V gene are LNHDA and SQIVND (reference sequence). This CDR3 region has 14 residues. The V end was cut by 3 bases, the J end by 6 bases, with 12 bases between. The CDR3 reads CASSITDSRQPQHF. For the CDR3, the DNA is TGTGCCAGTAGTATTACTGATTCGCGTCAGCCCCAGCATTTT.

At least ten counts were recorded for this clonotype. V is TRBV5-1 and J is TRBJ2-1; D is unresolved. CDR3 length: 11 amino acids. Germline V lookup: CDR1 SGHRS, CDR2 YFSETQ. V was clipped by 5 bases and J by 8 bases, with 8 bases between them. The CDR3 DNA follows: TGCGCCAGCAGTTCGGGCGATGAGCAGTTCTTC. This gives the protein CASSSGDEQFF. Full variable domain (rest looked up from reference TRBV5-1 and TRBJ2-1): KAGVTQTPRYLIKTRGQQVTLSCSPISGHRSVSWYQQTPGQGLQFLFEYFSETQRNKGNFPGRFSGRQFSNSRSEMNVSTLELGDSALYLCASSSGDEQFFGPGTRLTVL.

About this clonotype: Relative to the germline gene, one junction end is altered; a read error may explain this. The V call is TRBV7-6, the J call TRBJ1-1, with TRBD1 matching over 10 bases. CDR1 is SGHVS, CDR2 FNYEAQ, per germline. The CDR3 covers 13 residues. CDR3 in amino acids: CANSLGTGAEAFF. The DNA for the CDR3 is TGTGCCAACAGCTTAGGGACAGGGGCTGAAGCTTTCTTT.

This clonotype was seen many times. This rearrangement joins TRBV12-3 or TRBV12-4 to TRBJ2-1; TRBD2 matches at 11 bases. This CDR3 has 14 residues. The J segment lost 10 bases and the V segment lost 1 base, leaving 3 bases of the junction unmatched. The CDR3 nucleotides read TGTGCCAGCAGTTTAGTTAGCGGGGGGGTCGAGCAGTTCTTC. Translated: CASSLVSGGVEQFF.

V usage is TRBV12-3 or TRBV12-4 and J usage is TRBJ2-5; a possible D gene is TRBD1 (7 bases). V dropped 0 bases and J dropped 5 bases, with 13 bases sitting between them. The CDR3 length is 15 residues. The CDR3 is CASSLAARGRETQYF. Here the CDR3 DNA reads TGTGCCAGCAGTTTAGCGGCCAGGGGGAGGGAGACCCAGTACTTC.

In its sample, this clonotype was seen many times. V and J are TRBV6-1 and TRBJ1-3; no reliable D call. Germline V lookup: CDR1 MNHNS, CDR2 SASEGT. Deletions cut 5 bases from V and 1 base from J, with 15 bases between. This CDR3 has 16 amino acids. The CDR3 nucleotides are TGTGCCAGCAGTAGAACCTATAGGGTTTCTGGAAACACCATATATTTT. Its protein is CASSRTYRVSGNTIYF.

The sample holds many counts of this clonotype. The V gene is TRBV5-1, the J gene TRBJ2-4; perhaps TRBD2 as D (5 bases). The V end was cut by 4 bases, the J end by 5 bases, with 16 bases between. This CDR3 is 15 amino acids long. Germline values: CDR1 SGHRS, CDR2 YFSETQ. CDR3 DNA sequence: TGCGCCAGCAGCCCGCCCGGTGCGGAGGAAAACATTCAGTACTTC. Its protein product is CASSPPGAEENIQYF.

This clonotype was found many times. Written as DNA, the CDR3 is TGCGCCAGCAGCGAGTTAACCGGGACGAACTACAATGAGCAGTTCTTC. As protein: CASSELTGTNYNEQFF. The V call is TRBV5-1, the J call TRBJ2-1, with D possibly called TRBD1 or TRBD2 (5 bases each). There are 16 residues in the CDR3. Germline loops: CDR1 SGHRS, CDR2 YFSETQ. Deletions cut 4 bases from V and 3 bases from J, with 17 bases between.

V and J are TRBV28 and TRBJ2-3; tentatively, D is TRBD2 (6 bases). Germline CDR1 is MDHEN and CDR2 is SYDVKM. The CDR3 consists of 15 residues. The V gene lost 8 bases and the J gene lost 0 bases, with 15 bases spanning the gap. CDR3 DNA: TGTGCCAGCGGCCCCCCCGGGACTAGCACAGATACGCAGTATTTT. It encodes CASGPPGTSTDTQYF.

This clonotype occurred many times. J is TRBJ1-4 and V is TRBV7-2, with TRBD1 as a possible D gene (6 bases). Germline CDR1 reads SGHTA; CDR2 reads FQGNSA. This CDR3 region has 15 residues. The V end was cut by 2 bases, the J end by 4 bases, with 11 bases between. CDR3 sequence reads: CASSLWGAINEKLFF. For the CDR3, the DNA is TGTGCCAGCAGCTTATGGGGGGCGATTAATGAAAAACTGTTTTTT. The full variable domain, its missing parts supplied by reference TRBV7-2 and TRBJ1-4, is GAGVSQSPSNKVTEKGKDVELRCDPISGHTALYWYRQSLGQGLEFLIYFQGNSAPDKSGLPSDRFSAERTGGSVSTLTIQRTQQEDSAVYLCASSLWGAINEKLFFGSGTQLSVL.

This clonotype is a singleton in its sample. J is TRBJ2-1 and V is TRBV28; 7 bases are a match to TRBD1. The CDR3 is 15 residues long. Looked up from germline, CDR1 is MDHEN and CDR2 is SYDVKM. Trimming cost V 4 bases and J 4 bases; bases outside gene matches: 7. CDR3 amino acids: CASSSTGEIYNEQFF. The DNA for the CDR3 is TGTGCCAGCAGTTCCACAGGGGAAATTTACAATGAGCAGTTCTTC.

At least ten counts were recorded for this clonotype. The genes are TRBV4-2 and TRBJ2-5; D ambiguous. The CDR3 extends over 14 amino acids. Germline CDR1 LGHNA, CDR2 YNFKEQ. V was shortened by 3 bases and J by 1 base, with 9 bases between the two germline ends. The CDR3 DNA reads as TGTGCCAGCAGCCAGCCTACCAGCCAAGAGACCCAGTACTTC. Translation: CASSQPTSQETQYF.

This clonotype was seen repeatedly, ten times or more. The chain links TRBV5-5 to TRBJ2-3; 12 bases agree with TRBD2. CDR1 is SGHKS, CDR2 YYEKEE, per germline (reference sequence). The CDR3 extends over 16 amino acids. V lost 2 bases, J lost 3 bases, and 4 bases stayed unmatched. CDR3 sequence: CASSFPTSGRTDTQYF. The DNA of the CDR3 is TGTGCCAGCAGCTTCCCGACTAGCGGGAGAACAGATACGCAGTATTTT.

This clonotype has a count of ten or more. The CDR3 spells CASSFRDRNSPLHF. The CDR3 coding sequence is TGTGCCAGCAGTTTCCGGGACAGAAATTCACCCCTCCACTTT. The chain uses TRBV12-3 or TRBV12-4 and TRBJ1-6, with 7 bases aligning to TRBD1. Trimming took 3 bases from V and 7 from J; bases not matched to a gene: 3. The length of the CDR3 is 14 residues.

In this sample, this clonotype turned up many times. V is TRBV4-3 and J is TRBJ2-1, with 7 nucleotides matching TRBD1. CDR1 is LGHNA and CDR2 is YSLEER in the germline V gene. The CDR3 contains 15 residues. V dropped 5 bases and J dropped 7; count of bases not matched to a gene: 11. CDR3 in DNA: TGCGCCAGCAGCACGCGACAGGGCATGGGTAATGAGCAGTTCTTC. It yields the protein CASSTRQGMGNEQFF.

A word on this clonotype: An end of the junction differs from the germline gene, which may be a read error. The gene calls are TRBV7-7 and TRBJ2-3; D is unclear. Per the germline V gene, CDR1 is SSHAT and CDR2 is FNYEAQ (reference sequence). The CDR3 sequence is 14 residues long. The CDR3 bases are TGTGCTAGCAGCTTATCCGTTAGCACAGATACGCAGTATTTT. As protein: CASSLSVSTDTQYF.

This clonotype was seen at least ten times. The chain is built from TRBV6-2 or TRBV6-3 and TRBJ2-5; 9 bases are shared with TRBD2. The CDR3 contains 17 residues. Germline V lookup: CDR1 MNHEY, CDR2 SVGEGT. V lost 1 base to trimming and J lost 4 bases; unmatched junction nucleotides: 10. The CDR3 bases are TGTGCCAGCAGTTACTTGGTAGCGGGAGTTGAGAGAGAGACCCAGTACTTC. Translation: CASSYLVAGVERETQYF.

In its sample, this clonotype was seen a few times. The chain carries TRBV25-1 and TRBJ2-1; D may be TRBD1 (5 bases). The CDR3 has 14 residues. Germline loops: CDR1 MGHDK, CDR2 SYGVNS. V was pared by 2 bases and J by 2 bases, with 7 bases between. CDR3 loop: CASSELGAYNEQFF. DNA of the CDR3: TGTGCCAGCAGTGAACTAGGGGCCTACAATGAGCAGTTCTTC. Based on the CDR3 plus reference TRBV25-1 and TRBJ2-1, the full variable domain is EADIYQTPRYLVIGTGKKITLECSQTMGHDKMYWYQQDPGMELHLIHYSYGVNSTEKGDLSSESTVSRIRTEHFPLTLESARPSHTSQYLCASSELGAYNEQFFGPGTRLTVL.

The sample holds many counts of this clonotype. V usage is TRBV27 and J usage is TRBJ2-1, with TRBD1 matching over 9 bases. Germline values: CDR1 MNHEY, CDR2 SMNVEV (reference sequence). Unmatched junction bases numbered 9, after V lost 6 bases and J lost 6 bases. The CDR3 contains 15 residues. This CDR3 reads CASRAGTGRGNEQFF. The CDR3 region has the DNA TGTGCCAGCAGGGCCGGGACAGGGAGAGGCAATGAGCAGTTCTTC.

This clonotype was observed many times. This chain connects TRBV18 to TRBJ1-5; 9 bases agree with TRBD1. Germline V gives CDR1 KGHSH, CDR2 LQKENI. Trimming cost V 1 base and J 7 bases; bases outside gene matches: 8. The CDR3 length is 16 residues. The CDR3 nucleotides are TGTGCCAGCTCACCACAGGACAGGGGAGTAGGACAGCCCCAGCATTTT. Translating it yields CASSPQDRGVGQPQHF.

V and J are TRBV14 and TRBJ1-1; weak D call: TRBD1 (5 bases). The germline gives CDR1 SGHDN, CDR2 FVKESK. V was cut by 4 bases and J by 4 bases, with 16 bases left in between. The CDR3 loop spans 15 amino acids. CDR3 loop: CASSPLGIGVTEAFF. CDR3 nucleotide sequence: TGTGCCAGCAGCCCCCTGGGGATAGGGGTCACTGAAGCTTTCTTT.